This T cell receptor (beta chain) stems from a study of T-cell reconstitution after alpha-beta-depleted transplantation in children (dated by TCRdb to the mid-2010s). Study-level background: Using TCR repertoire profiling, the study quantitatively followed how T-cell immune reconstitution unfolded in children after TCRalphabeta/CD19-depleted allogeneic hematopoietic cell transplantation. Summary of the overall study and its limitations: Hyperexpanded clone frequencies declined over subsequent months; after one year, T-cell counts and TCRbeta diversity were mostly attributed to newly produced T cells. In some patients, the high TCRbeta diversity seen at day 60 was put down to recipient T cells and intrathymic progenitors that had survived conditioning. The apparently early recovery of alphabetaT-cell counts about two months after transplant reportedly depended on only several hundred rapidly expanded clones that came from non-depleted graft cells.

Relative to germline, V is 6 bases shorter and J is 9 bases shorter, with 12 bases between their ends. The CDR3 sequence holds 12 residues, the cysteine and phenylalanine included. Solely the CDR3 DNA is kept, with 36 bases framed from the first base. Turning to this clonotype: Its antigen target is currently unknown. No clone much larger than this one lies a single base away; base qualities are absent.

The sample's treatment or condition label, decoded: allogeneic hematopoietic cell transplantation with graft depleted of TCRalphabeta T cells and CD19 B cells. TCRalphabeta/CD19-depleted allogeneic hematopoietic cell grafts were given to the transplant recipients, all of whom were children. Libraries were made using PCR. Sequencing relied on an Illumina HiSeq 2500. TCR library preparation used molecular barcoding, with unique molecular identifiers applied to normalize quantification of the TCRbeta repertoire. TCRdb passed the public sequencing reads through fastp at Q25 and MiXCR, retaining productive beta sequences. Rows matching on CDR3 protein sequence are summarized as one entry with the most common DNA and genes. Counted in this sample were some 830,000 distinct CDR3 sequences; around 17% of them appeared once. The ten largest account for around 4.5% of the sample.

The chain employs TRBV12-3 or TRBV12-4 and TRBJ1-5, with the D gene not confidently named. This sample comprised PBMCs, mostly from graft donor cells, obtained 360 days after TCRalphabeta/CD19-depleted stem cell transplant. This receptor was obtained from a male patient younger than 18 who had a stem cell transplant for acute lymphoblastic leukemia, so the T cells may come from the graft donor. This receptor carries the CDR3 CASSRDLGPQHF. The DNA reads as follows: TGTGCCAGCAGCCGCGACTTGGGGCCCCAGCATTTT.